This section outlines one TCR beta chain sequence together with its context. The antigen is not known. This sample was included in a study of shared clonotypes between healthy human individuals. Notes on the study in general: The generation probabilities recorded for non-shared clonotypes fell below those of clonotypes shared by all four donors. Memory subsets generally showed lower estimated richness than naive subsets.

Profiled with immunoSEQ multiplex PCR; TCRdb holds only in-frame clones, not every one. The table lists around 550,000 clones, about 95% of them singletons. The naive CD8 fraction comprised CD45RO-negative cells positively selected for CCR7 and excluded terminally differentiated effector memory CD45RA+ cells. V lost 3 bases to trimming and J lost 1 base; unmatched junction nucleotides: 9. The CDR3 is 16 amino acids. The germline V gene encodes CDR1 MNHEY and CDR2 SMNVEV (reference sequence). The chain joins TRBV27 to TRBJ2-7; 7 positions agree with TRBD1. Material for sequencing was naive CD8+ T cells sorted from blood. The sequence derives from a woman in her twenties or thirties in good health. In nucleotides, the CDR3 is TGTGCCAGCAGTTTGGTAGGGACAGAGAATTCCTACGAGCAGTACTTC. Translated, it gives CASSLVGTENSYEQYF.